This TCR beta chain derives from a study of blood T cell repertoires in COVID-19. At the level of the study: From the United States, Italy and Spain came samples of acute and convalescent COVID-19. Sample material is recorded as cDNA or gDNA derived from T cells, B-cell-depleted T cells, or PBMCs.

The CDR3 spans 14 residues. Trimming took 0 bases from V and 5 from J, leaving 9 bases between them. Germline V lookup: CDR1 SGHNT, CDR2 YYREEE (reference sequence). The protocol was immunoSEQ multiplex PCR, while the TCRdb copy is restricted to in-frame clones and leaves out a portion. The data contain hundreds of thousands of clones, approximately 91% of them seen just once; the ten biggest clones take up 7% to 8%. Seattle-derived patients entered the study during active infection and were followed longitudinally. The chain is built from TRBV5-4 and TRBJ2-1, with D possibly matching TRBD1 (5 bases). Sequenced material: peripheral blood. The sequence came from a woman aged 65 to 85 with COVID-19, enrolled during active disease. In nucleotides, the CDR3 is TGTGCCAGCAGCTTGGCTAGGACACACAATGAGCAGTTCTTC. It codes for CASSLARTHNEQFF.